This entry describes one T cell receptor (beta chain). The CDR3 is made up of 13 amino acids. Looked up from germline, CDR1 is MRHNA and CDR2 is SNTAGT. Trimming stripped 4 bases from V and 2 bases from J, with 7 bases between. Clones were sequenced by immunoSEQ multiplex PCR, and TCRdb holds only the in-frame ones, with some missing. The table records approximately 24,000 clones, approximately 90% of them present only once. This sample was included in a study of T cell changes during pregnancy in multiple sclerosis. Sequencing used CD8+ T cells from peripheral blood mononuclear cells, obtained in the first trimester of pregnancy. This clonotype was sampled from a female donor in good health, enrolled as a control in a pregnancy study. The V gene is TRBV6-4, the J gene TRBJ2-3, with D hard to call. The CDR3 DNA reads TGTGCCAGCAGTGGCCAGGACACAGATACGCAGTATTTT. Translation: CASSGQDTDTQYF.